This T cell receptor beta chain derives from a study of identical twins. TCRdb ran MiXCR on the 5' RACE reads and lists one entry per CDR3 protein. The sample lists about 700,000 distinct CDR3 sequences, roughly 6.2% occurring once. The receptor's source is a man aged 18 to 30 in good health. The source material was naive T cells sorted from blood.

The CDR3 sequence: CAWAPGAAYNEQFF. The CDR3 coding sequence is TGTGCCTGGGCCCCGGGAGCGGCCTACAATGAGCAGTTCTTC. The chain couples TRBV30 to TRBJ2-1; weak D call: TRBD2 (6 bases). V was pared by 5 bases and J by 2 bases, with 13 bases between. The CDR3 runs 14 residues. The germline gives CDR1 GTSNPN, CDR2 SVGIG (reference sequence).